The 11 T cell receptor beta chains reported below all come from one sample, sequenced in a study of cytomegalovirus exposure and HLA in healthy donors. With 60 Vbeta and 13 Jbeta primers, the PCR was carried out. Sequenced by immunoSEQ multiplex PCR; TCRdb stores in-frame clones only, minus some. This table holds roughly 97,000 clones, over 75% found once. The sequenced material came from PBMCs. The source is a man between 60 and 75 years old in good health and CMV-seropositive.

The V and J genes are TRBV2 and TRBJ1-6; weak D call: TRBD1 (5 bases). The ends were cut back, 8 bases at V and 6 bases at J, with 14 bases in the middle. Germline CDR1 reads SNHLY; CDR2 reads FYNNEI. The CDR3 covers 14 residues. The CDR3 loop reads CASFGRDVNSPLHF. The CDR3 coding sequence is TGTGCCAGCTTCGGCAGGGATGTTAATTCACCCCTCCACTTT.

This rearrangement joins TRBV7-9 to TRBJ2-1, with D possibly matching TRBD1 (6 bases). This CDR3 has 15 residues. Germline-derived CDR1 and CDR2 are SEHNR and FQNEAQ (reference sequence). V lost 6 bases and J 0 bases, leaving 12 bases between the germline ends. CDR3 DNA sequence: TGTGCCAGCAGATTAAGGGGGTCCTCCTACAATGAGCAGTTCTTC. Its translation: CASRLRGSSYNEQFF.

The chain is built from TRBV7-2 and TRBJ2-5; 14 bases align to TRBD2. Gene TRBJ2-7 matches the end of the DNA better, so the J call may be wrong. This CDR3 is 15 amino acids long. CDR1 and CDR2 from the germline V gene are SGHTA and FQGNSA. CDR3 protein: CASTPTSGGAYEQYF. For the CDR3, the DNA is TGTGCCAGCACCCCGACTAGCGGGGGGGCCTACGAGCAGTACTTC.

This chain links TRBV5-1 with TRBJ1-1, with D maybe TRBD1 (5 bases). Looked up from germline, CDR1 is SGHRS and CDR2 is YFSETQ. The CDR3 has 16 residues. V lost 0 bases and J 0 bases, leaving 12 bases between the germline ends. For the CDR3, the DNA is TGCGCCAGCAGCTTGGCTTGGACAACCTTGAACACTGAAGCTTTCTTT. Translating gives CASSLAWTTLNTEAFF.

V is TRBV7-2 and J is TRBJ1-2; TRBD1 matches 9 bases. The CDR3 covers 16 residues. The germline gives CDR1 SGHTA, CDR2 FQGNSA. V shed 1 base and J 4 bases; nucleotides not matched to a gene: 7. CDR3: CASSLVTGGATYGYTF. DNA for the CDR3: TGTGCCAGCAGCTTAGTAACAGGGGGCGCGACCTATGGCTACACCTTC. The whole variable domain, filled in from reference TRBV7-2 and TRBJ1-2, reads GAGVSQSPSNKVTEKGKDVELRCDPISGHTALYWYRQSLGQGLEFLIYFQGNSAPDKSGLPSDRFSAERTGGSVSTLTIQRTQQEDSAVYLCASSLVTGGATYGYTFGSGTRLTVV.

The V gene is TRBV5-1, the J gene TRBJ2-3, with TRBD2 matching over 13 bases. CDR1 is SGHRS and CDR2 is YFSETQ in the germline V gene. This CDR3 spans 16 amino acids. After removal of 5 bases from V and 2 bases from J, the junction contained 5 bases not matched to a gene. Here the CDR3 DNA reads TGCGCCAGCAGTCGGACTAGCGGGGGAGACACAGATACGCAGTATTTT. Residues: CASSRTSGGDTDTQYF.

This clone showed up just a few times. The chain combines TRBV5-4 with TRBJ2-1, with a possible D match to TRBD2 (6 bases). Trimming took off 6 bases at V and 10 bases at J, with 17 bases between the two ends. The CDR3 sequence is 13 residues long. CDR1 SGHNT and CDR2 YYREEE come from the germline V gene (reference sequence). The CDR3 is CASTIPSGLEQFF. The CDR3 nucleotides read TGTGCCAGCACAATCCCGAGCGGACTAGAGCAGTTCTTC.

A single count supports this clone. V is TRBV6-1 and J is TRBJ1-5; TRBD1 agrees at 7 bases. Looked up from germline, CDR1 is MNHNS and CDR2 is SASEGT. The CDR3 has 15 amino acids. J gave up 7 bases and V 3 bases, and 9 bases lay outside the gene matches. CDR3 nucleotides: TGTGCCAGCAGTGACCCTACAGGGGTAGGACAGCCCCAGCATTTT. It codes for CASSDPTGVGQPQHF.

V is TRBV18 and J is TRBJ2-7; D perhaps matches TRBD1 (5 bases). Trimming stripped 8 bases from V and 5 bases from J, with 16 bases between. Germline V gene lookup returns CDR1 KGHSH and CDR2 LQKENI. This CDR3 has 13 amino acids. CDR3 nucleotide sequence: TGTGCCAGCCACAAGGACCCAGGGAACGAGCAGTACTTC. It translates to CASHKDPGNEQYF.

The rearrangement joins TRBV14 to TRBJ2-3; 7 bases match TRBD2. V dropped 1 base and J dropped 2; count of bases not matched to a gene: 18. Germline V CDR1 and CDR2: SGHDN, FVKESK. This CDR3 is 20 amino acids long. The CDR3 loop is CASSQVLGIIAGEYTDTQYF. DNA for the CDR3: TGTGCCAGCAGCCAAGTTCTTGGTATTATTGCGGGGGAATACACAGATACGCAGTATTTT. Full variable domain (outside the CDR3, taken from reference TRBV14 and TRBJ2-3): EAGVTQFPSHSVIEKGQTVTLRCDPISGHDNLYWYRRVMGKEIKFLLHFVKESKQDESGMPNNRFLAERTGGTYSTLKVQPAELEDSGVYFCASSQVLGIIAGEYTDTQYFGPGTRLTVL.

The V and J genes are TRBV7-6 and TRBJ2-7, with 8 bases identical to TRBD1. The V segment lost 1 base and the J segment 2 bases; nucleotides outside the gene matches: 4. Germline CDR1 is SGHVS and CDR2 is FNYEAQ. The CDR3 has 15 residues. In nucleotides, the CDR3 is TGTGCCAGCAGCTTAGGACAGGGGAGTACCTACGAGCAGTACTTC. It translates to CASSLGQGSTYEQYF. Drawing the rest from reference TRBV7-6 and TRBJ2-7, the complete variable domain is GAGVSQSPRYKVTKRGQDVALRCDPISGHVSLYWYRQALGQGPEFLTYFNYEAQQDKSGLPNDRFSAERPEGSISTLTIQRTEQRDSAMYRCASSLGQGSTYEQYFGPGTRLTVT.